This T cell receptor beta chain came from a study of early T cells in non-severe SARS-CoV-2 infection. Overall study: Sequenced bulk RNA came from whole blood that was unsorted, and chains were unpaired.

This CDR3 comprises 15 residues. Deletions cut 5 bases from V and 1 base from J, with 14 bases between. CDR1 is SGHTA, CDR2 FQGNSA, per germline. This clonotype has only a few counts. Its antigen is undetermined. Tagging with unique molecular identifiers was applied to individual cDNA molecules. TCRdb re-called the 5' RACE reads through MiXCR, storing one row per CDR3 protein. In the table there are 90,000 to 130,000 distinct CDR3 sequences, around 12% of which are singletons. The study, taken as a whole, reports: Private and CD4 specificities were missed by VDJdb matching, which favored anti-spike CD8 responses.

The sequencing here drew on whole blood, taken at baseline. The gene calls are TRBV7-2 and TRBJ1-1, with no clear D. The TCR was taken from an adult who was a healthcare worker with PCR-confirmed SARS-CoV-2 infection or an uninfected control (not recorded which). CDR3 protein: CASSPVQLANTEAFF. In DNA form, the CDR3 reads TGTGCCAGCAGCCCCGTTCAACTCGCGAACACTGAAGCTTTCTTT. Based on the CDR3 plus reference TRBV7-2 and TRBJ1-1, the full variable domain is GAGVSQSPSNKVTEKGKDVELRCDPISGHTALYWYRQSLGQGLEFLIYFQGNSAPDKSGLPSDRFSAERTGGSVSTLTIQRTQQEDSAVYLCASSPVQLANTEAFFGQGTRLTVV.